The 17 T cell receptor beta chains given below trace back to one sample, sequenced in a study of siplizumab effects on memory and regulatory T cells. The data were produced by immunoSEQ multiplex PCR, yet TCRdb's version contains in-frame clones alone and is incomplete. This table holds about 120,000 clones, around 93% found once. Material: non-Treg CD4+ T cells sorted from blood. These TCRs come from a human donor in good health.

This sequence joins TRBV10-3 and TRBJ1-2; D unresolved. The CDR3 runs 13 residues. CDR1 is ENHRY, CDR2 SYGVKD, per germline. Trimming took off 3 bases at V and 4 bases at J, with 9 bases between the two ends. The DNA for the CDR3 is TGTGCCATCAGTGACGTCGGTACCTATGGCTACACCTTC. This codes for CAISDVGTYGYTF.

As DNA, the CDR3 is TGTGCCAGCAGCTACTCCTGGACTAGCGGGGGGCACTGGTCCTACGAGCAGTACTTC. Translation gives CASSYSWTSGGHWSYEQYF. This rearrangement joins TRBV27 to TRBJ2-7; 14 bases are a match to TRBD2. This CDR3 region has 19 residues. Germline values: CDR1 MNHEY, CDR2 SMNVEV (reference sequence). The trim removed 6 bases at V and 1 base at J, leaving 14 bases unmatched.

The V gene is TRBV19, the J gene TRBJ1-2; 8 bases map to TRBD1. Germline CDR1 LNHDA, CDR2 SQIVND (reference sequence). This CDR3 has 15 amino acids. V dropped 6 bases and J dropped 2; count of bases not matched to a gene: 8. CDR3 in DNA: TGTGCCAGTAGATCTCAGGGGGCGATGAACTATGGCTACACCTTC. Its translation is CASRSQGAMNYGYTF.

V is TRBV7-6 and J is TRBJ2-7; TRBD1 agrees at 7 bases. Looked up from germline, CDR1 is SGHVS and CDR2 is FNYEAQ. Trimming took 5 bases from V and 3 from J; bases not matched to a gene: 13. The CDR3 sequence is 16 residues long. The CDR3 bases are TGTGCCAGCAGCCCCATCTTACAGGGGATTCGCTACGAGCAGTACTTC. This translates into CASSPILQGIRYEQYF. The full variable domain, completed using reference TRBV7-6 and TRBJ2-7, is GAGVSQSPRYKVTKRGQDVALRCDPISGHVSLYWYRQALGQGPEFLTYFNYEAQQDKSGLPNDRFSAERPEGSISTLTIQRTEQRDSAMYRCASSPILQGIRYEQYFGPGTRLTVT.

The genes are TRBV15 and TRBJ2-2; D gene unclear. The CDR3 runs 14 residues. The germline CDR1 and CDR2 sequences are LNHNV and YYDKDF (reference sequence). Trimming pared 2 bases from V and 0 bases from J, leaving 4 bases between. This CDR3 is CATSRSANTGELFF. The DNA of the CDR3 is TGTGCCACCAGCAGATCGGCGAACACCGGGGAGCTGTTTTTT.

The chain joins TRBV7-2 to TRBJ2-3, with 8 bases lining up with TRBD2. This CDR3 has 17 residues. Germline CDR1 is SGHTA and CDR2 is FQGNSA. The V segment lost 1 base and the J segment 2 bases; nucleotides outside the gene matches: 8. This CDR3 is CASSLVASGGFTDTQYF. DNA for the CDR3: TGTGCCAGCAGCTTAGTAGCGAGCGGGGGCTTCACAGATACGCAGTATTTT.

The chain carries TRBV7-9 and TRBJ1-5, with D possibly being TRBD1 (6 bases). This CDR3 comprises 16 residues. V lost 1 base, J lost 7 bases, and 17 bases lay in between. Germline CDR1 reads SEHNR; CDR2 reads FQNEAQ (reference sequence). The CDR3 loop is CASSLGLRDTQQPQHF. In DNA form, the CDR3 reads TGTGCCAGCAGCTTAGGACTCCGGGACACCCAACAGCCCCAGCATTTT.

This clone was recorded once. V usage is TRBV11-2 and J usage is TRBJ1-2; no firm D call. Trimming removed 0 bases from V and 2 bases from J, with 7 bases in between. CDR3 size: 14 residues. The V gene's germline CDR1 is SGHAT and CDR2 FQNNGV. The CDR3 sequence: CASSLELVNYGYTF. The CDR3 nucleotides are TGTGCCAGCAGCTTAGAACTTGTAAACTATGGCTACACCTTC.

The chain links TRBV6-4 to TRBJ2-3; 10 nucleotides agree with TRBD2. The CDR3 length is 19 residues. The V segment lost 2 bases and the J segment 4 bases; nucleotides outside the gene matches: 15. Germline V gives CDR1 MRHNA, CDR2 SNTAGT. Here the CDR3 reads CASSDPPASGGMTADTQYF. CDR3 DNA: TGTGCCAGCAGTGACCCCCCGGCTAGCGGGGGAATGACTGCAGATACGCAGTATTTT.

The CDR3 DNA reads as TGTGCCATCAGTGAGGGAGAGTGGGGGGCTAGCTACACCTTC. Its translation: CAISEGEWGASYTF. V usage is TRBV10-3 and J usage is TRBJ1-2, with D perhaps matching TRBD1 (6 bases). Germline values: CDR1 ENHRY, CDR2 SYGVKD. V was trimmed by 2 bases and J by 9 bases, leaving 16 bases between them. The CDR3 has 14 residues.

The rearrangement links TRBV10-3 to TRBJ1-2, with a tentative D call TRBD1 (5 bases). V shed 8 bases and J shed 6 bases, with 16 bases lying between them. The CDR3 consists of 13 residues. Germline V lookup: CDR1 ENHRY, CDR2 SYGVKD. This CDR3 reads CAIGGVQGDGYTF. DNA for the CDR3: TGTGCCATCGGTGGGGTCCAGGGTGATGGCTACACCTTC.

The V call is TRBV14, the J call TRBJ2-3; 10 nucleotides agree with TRBD2. Germline values: CDR1 SGHDN, CDR2 FVKESK. V lost 4 bases and J lost 0; bases outside the gene matches: 7. The CDR3 is made up of 17 amino acids. The CDR3 bases are TGTGCCAGCAGCCTGAGGGGGACTAGCGCGAGCACAGATACGCAGTATTTT. As protein: CASSLRGTSASTDTQYF. Full variable domain (missing parts from reference TRBV14 and TRBJ2-3): EAGVTQFPSHSVIEKGQTVTLRCDPISGHDNLYWYRRVMGKEIKFLLHFVKESKQDESGMPNNRFLAERTGGTYSTLKVQPAELEDSGVYFCASSLRGTSASTDTQYFGPGTRLTVL.

The CDR3 DNA reads as TGTGCCAGCAGTGAACGTCACAGCGATAAACTGTTTTTT. Encoded protein: CASSERHSDKLFF. The gene calls are TRBV6-1 and TRBJ1-4, with unresolved D. V lost 2 bases and J 11 bases, leaving 12 bases between the germline ends. Germline lookup yields CDR1 MNHNS and CDR2 SASEGT. This CDR3 region has 13 residues.

The chain uses TRBV21-1 and TRBJ2-1; TRBD2 is the table's D call and was not checked against the DNA. TRBV21-1 is a pseudogene segment. This CDR3 contains 14 residues. For the CDR3, the DNA is TGTGCCATCTTGGACTGCTGTGATTACAATGAGCAGTTCTTC. It codes for CAILDCCDYNEQFF.

This chain connects TRBV7-2 to TRBJ2-5, with D possibly called TRBD1 or TRBD2 (5 bases each). From germline, CDR1 is SGHTA and CDR2 FQGNSA. This CDR3 region has 12 residues. The V end lost 4 bases, the J end lost 4 bases, and 7 bases lay between the germline ends. The CDR3 DNA follows: TGTGCCAGCAGCTCTGGGGGAGAGACCCAGTACTTC. It codes for CASSSGGETQYF.

The chain combines TRBV7-6 with TRBJ2-2; D is perhaps TRBD2 (5 bases). Trimming left V 5 bases short and J 0 bases short, with 7 bases between. This CDR3 has 14 amino acids. The germline V gene has CDR1 SGHVS and CDR2 FNYEAQ. This CDR3 reads CASSAGANTGELFF. The CDR3 region has the DNA TGTGCCAGCAGCGCGGGCGCGAACACCGGGGAGCTGTTTTTT.

J is TRBJ1-3 and V is TRBV15; weak D call: TRBD1 (5 bases). This CDR3 comprises 20 residues. Trimming left V 0 bases short and J 2 bases short, with 23 bases between. Germline loops: CDR1 LNHNV, CDR2 YYDKDF (reference sequence). The CDR3 loop reads CATSREGRSGRSATGNTIYF. The CDR3 bases are TGTGCCACCAGCAGAGAAGGCCGTTCAGGGAGGTCAGCGACTGGAAACACCATATATTTT.